The sequence of this T cell receptor beta chain was determined in a study of blood T cell repertoires in COVID-19. On the study more broadly: Samples came from the United States, Italy and Spain, spanning acute and convalescent COVID-19. The cDNA or gDNA used as material had been derived from T cells, B-cell-depleted T cells, or PBMCs.

Clones were read by immunoSEQ multiplex PCR, and TCRdb kept only the in-frame ones, dropping some. The table has roughly 99,000 clones, 88% seen once. CDR3 length: 20 residues. The germline V gene has CDR1 SNHLY and CDR2 FYNNEI. V dropped 6 bases and J dropped 7; count of bases not matched to a gene: 23. This TCR was recovered from a man aged 50 to 59 with active or convalescent COVID-19. The material sequenced was peripheral blood. This chain uses TRBV2 with TRBJ2-3; TRBD2 agrees at 12 bases. This CDR3 reads CASSLNPRWTSGTKGNTQYF. The CDR3 DNA sequence: TGTGCCAGCAGCCTCAACCCCCGATGGACTAGCGGGACAAAAGGGAATACGCAGTATTTT.